This T cell receptor beta chain comes out of a study of blood T cell repertoires in COVID-19. Study as a whole: Acute and convalescent COVID-19 specimens originated in the United States, Italy and Spain. Nucleic acid was either cDNA or gDNA, and it came from T cells, B-cell-depleted T cells, or PBMCs.

Enrolment of Seattle patients took place during active infection, and they were followed longitudinally. The CDR3 is made up of 16 amino acids. Germline-derived CDR1 and CDR2 are LNHDA and SQIVND (reference sequence). V lost 6 bases, J lost 4 bases, and 9 bases stayed unmatched. Original data processing: How many nucleated cells were present was estimated from reference gene primer amplification. TCRdb's table, derived via immunoSEQ multiplex PCR, lists solely in-frame clones and lacks some. D and trimming were read from the DNA, whereas the V and J calls and clone size are those reported in that table. Of some 500,000 clones listed, 85% to 90% are singletons.

The receptor was derived from a woman aged 50 to 60 with COVID-19, enrolled during active disease. This sequence joins TRBV19 and TRBJ2-6; 7 positions match TRBD1. The sequenced sample was peripheral blood. This CDR3 is CASSLLTGDGANVLTF. CDR3 nucleotide sequence: TGTGCCAGTAGCCTACTAACAGGGGACGGGGCCAACGTCCTGACTTTC. Complete variable domain (other parts from reference TRBV19 and TRBJ2-6): DGGITQSPKYLFRKEGQNVTLSCEQNLNHDAMYWYRQDPGQGLRLIYYSQIVNDFQKGDIAEGYSVSREKKESFPLTVTSAQKNPTAFYLCASSLLTGDGANVLTFGAGSRLTVL.